These T cell receptor beta chains were read from a single sample in a study of blood T cell repertoires in COVID-19. Repertoires were generated with immunoSEQ multiplex PCR, while TCRdb's copy carries only in-frame clones and drops some. The table includes 200,000 to 300,000 clones, about 87% detected once. The sequenced material came from peripheral blood. Receptor source: a woman aged 25 to 39 with COVID-19, enrolled during active disease. CDR3s leave out the opening cysteine and the closing phenylalanine or tryptophan.

V gene: TRBV30
J gene: TRBJ1-6
CDR3 protein: AWTADRNSPLH

V gene: TRBV14
J gene: TRBJ2-2
CDR3 protein: ASSQNRNTGELF

V gene: TRBV11-2
J gene: TRBJ1-3
CDR3 protein: ASSLDFTGGNTIY

V gene: TRBV29-1
J gene: TRBJ2-3
CDR3 protein: SAMSGVAADTQY

V gene: TRBV6-4
J gene: TRBJ1-2
CDR3 protein: ASSRGANYGYT

V gene: TRBV7-6
J gene: TRBJ1-4
CDR3 protein: ASSLVGGINEKLF

V gene: TRBV29-1
J gene: TRBJ1-1
CDR3 protein: SVQGVLNTEAF

V gene: TRBV6-1
J gene: TRBJ1-1
CDR3 protein: ASSEPIDRVNTEAF

V gene: TRBV10-3
J gene: TRBJ1-2
CDR3 protein: AISDPTGWYGYT

V gene: TRBV14
J gene: TRBJ2-1
CDR3 protein: ASSQGLAGVGQF

V gene: TRBV5-4
J gene: TRBJ1-1
CDR3 protein: ASSPMGGNTEAF

V gene: TRBV29-1
J gene: TRBJ1-1
CDR3 protein: SGETGDTEAF

V gene: TRBV21-1
J gene: TRBJ2-3
CDR3 protein: ASSKGRRGSGADTQY

V gene: TRBV6-6
J gene: TRBJ2-3
CDR3 protein: ASSYEGTLSTDTQY

V gene: TRBV7-9
J gene: TRBJ1-1
CDR3 protein: ASSKHFGTPGGTEAF

V gene: TRBV4-1
J gene: TRBJ2-1
CDR3 protein: ASSQSDRGPF

V gene: TRBV7-2
J gene: TRBJ2-2
CDR3 protein: ASSLAWGGGTGELF

V gene: TRBV3-1/TRBV3-2
J gene: TRBJ1-5
CDR3 protein: ASSRDRDQPQH

V gene: TRBV5-1
J gene: TRBJ2-7
CDR3 protein: ASSRDRRYEQY

V gene: TRBV7-2
J gene: TRBJ1-2
CDR3 protein: ASSSGQDGNGYT

V gene: TRBV4-3
J gene: TRBJ1-2
CDR3 protein: ASSQDPQGEDGYT

V gene: TRBV6-1
J gene: TRBJ2-5
CDR3 protein: ASSEIRETQY

V gene: TRBV25-1
J gene: TRBJ2-7
CDR3 protein: ASSYSGTSGEQY

V gene: TRBV6-2/TRBV6-3
J gene: TRBJ2-2
CDR3 protein: ASSSLAGGRTGELF

V gene: TRBV5-4
J gene: TRBJ2-3
CDR3 protein: ASSLWAGSTDTQY

V gene: TRBV29-1
J gene: TRBJ1-1
CDR3 protein: SAEYGGTEAF

V gene: TRBV6-2/TRBV6-3
J gene: TRBJ1-1
CDR3 protein: ASSYRTGGTEAF

V gene: TRBV4-1
J gene: TRBJ1-4
CDR3 protein: ASSRLGGQFNEKLF

V gene: TRBV4-3
J gene: TRBJ2-1
CDR3 protein: ASSQEAGGLFGSYNEQF

V gene: TRBV4-3
J gene: TRBJ2-5
CDR3 protein: ASSRIHGGQETQY

V gene: TRBV6-5
J gene: TRBJ1-2
CDR3 protein: ASSFQGVLYGYT

V gene: TRBV4-3
J gene: TRBJ2-3
CDR3 protein: ASSRRDTDTQY

V gene: TRBV3-1/TRBV3-2
J gene: TRBJ1-2
CDR3 protein: ASTPRYSPSFGYT

V gene: TRBV7-9
J gene: TRBJ2-3
CDR3 protein: ASSLGLAGTYVTDTQY

V gene: TRBV6-4
J gene: TRBJ2-1
CDR3 protein: ASSETSGGAHEQF